The 22 T cell receptor beta chains below all came from one sample that was sequenced in a study of T cell changes during pregnancy in multiple sclerosis (dated by TCRdb to between 2019 and 2020). Library preparation used the immunoSEQ multiplex PCR assay. The source is immuneACCESS, and TCRdb retained only in-frame sequences with V and J called. Part of the clones is not carried over; for the studies checked, unresolved V genes explain less than half of this, and the remainder is unexplained. This sample has tens of thousands of clones in its table, and 90% to 95% of those were observed once. About 8.3% of the sample belongs to the ten largest clones. The sample consisted of CD8+ T cells from peripheral blood mononuclear cells, taken in the third trimester of pregnancy. These receptors were obtained from a female donor with multiple sclerosis, enrolled in a pregnancy study.

The chain uses TRBV7-9 and TRBJ2-1, with 10 positions matching TRBD2. V shed 5 bases, J shed 2 bases, and the junction held 3 bases outside the gene matches. The CDR3 loop spans 15 amino acids. Germline CDR1 is SEHNR and CDR2 is FQNEAQ (reference sequence). CDR3 in DNA: TGTGCCAGCAGCGCTACTAGCGGGGCCTACAATGAGCAGTTCTTC. Protein product: CASSATSGAYNEQFF.

J is TRBJ2-5 and V is TRBV5-1, with TRBD2 matching 12 bases. From germline, CDR1 is SGHRS and CDR2 YFSETQ. The CDR3 has 17 residues. After removal of 0 bases from V and 1 base from J, the junction contained 4 bases not matched to a gene. The CDR3 is CASSLALAGGIQETQYF. CDR3 DNA: TGCGCCAGCAGCTTGGCCCTAGCGGGGGGGATCCAAGAGACCCAGTACTTC.

V usage is TRBV19 and J usage is TRBJ1-2; no clear D. The length of the CDR3 is 12 residues. Trimming left V 3 bases short and J 8 bases short, with 10 bases between. From germline, CDR1 is LNHDA and CDR2 SQIVND (reference sequence). CDR3 nucleotide sequence: TGTGCCAGTAGTATTGTCGGGAACGGCTACACCTTC. Its translation is CASSIVGNGYTF.

The chain links TRBV7-9 to TRBJ2-2, with D tentatively TRBD2 (5 bases). V lost 5 bases, J lost 5 bases, and 15 bases lay in between. CDR3 size: 15 residues. Germline V CDR1 and CDR2: SEHNR, FQNEAQ (reference sequence). The CDR3 DNA is TGTGCCAGCAGCCCCGGGGAAGTCTGGACCGGGGAGCTGTTTTTT. Residues: CASSPGEVWTGELFF.

V gene TRBV27 combines with J gene TRBJ2-2, with 8 bases lining up with TRBD1. Unmatched junction bases numbered 16, after V lost 5 bases and J lost 5 bases. CDR1 and CDR2 from the germline V gene are MNHEY and SMNVEV (reference sequence). The CDR3 sequence is 18 residues long. The CDR3 loop is CASSPHPLDREGTGELFF. The CDR3, as DNA: TGTGCCAGCAGTCCCCACCCCCTGGACAGGGAAGGGACCGGGGAGCTGTTTTTT.

The chain joins TRBV9 to TRBJ2-2; weak D call: TRBD1 (6 bases). This CDR3 is built from 15 residues. The V gene lost 6 bases and the J gene lost 1 base, with 13 bases spanning the gap. Looked up from germline, CDR1 is SGDLS and CDR2 is YYNGEE. CDR3 DNA sequence: TGTGCCAGCACCCTAGGGGGTATGAACACCGGGGAGCTGTTTTTT. This translates into CASTLGGMNTGELFF.

This clone was recorded only once. As DNA, the CDR3 is TGTGCCAGCAGCTTGGGCGGGGGGAACTCCTACGAGCAGTACTTC. Translating it yields CASSLGGGNSYEQYF. The chain couples TRBV5-6 to TRBJ2-7; the match to TRBD2 covers 8 bases. Germline V gene sequence: CDR1 SGHDT, CDR2 YYEEEE. The CDR3 extends over 15 amino acids. Losses at the gene ends were 0 bases for V and 0 bases for J; bases not matched to a gene: 2.

DNA of the CDR3: TGTGCCAGCAGTCTCGGACTGCTTCATGAAAAACTGTTTTTT. The encoded protein is CASSLGLLHEKLFF. This chain connects TRBV27 to TRBJ1-4; D gene ambiguous. The CDR3 covers 14 residues. Per the germline V gene, CDR1 is MNHEY and CDR2 is SMNVEV (reference sequence). V shed 5 bases and J shed 6 bases, with 13 bases lying between them.

This rearrangement joins TRBV10-2 to TRBJ1-5; D uncertain. V shed 5 bases and J shed 5 bases, with 10 bases lying between them. The germline gives CDR1 WSHSY, CDR2 SAAADI. The CDR3 has 13 amino acids. Written as DNA, the CDR3 is TGCGCCAGCAGTCCGGGATTCGATCAGCCCCAGCATTTT. Its translation is CASSPGFDQPQHF.

The CDR3 DNA is TGTGCCAGCAGCCAAACCACAGGGGCATACGAGCAGTACTTC. Its protein product is CASSQTTGAYEQYF. The chain has TRBV4-2 and TRBJ2-7; the match to TRBD1 covers 7 bases. Germline loops: CDR1 LGHNA, CDR2 YNFKEQ. CDR3 length equals 14 residues. The trim removed 2 bases at V and 4 bases at J, leaving 5 bases unmatched.

The rearrangement joins TRBV15 to TRBJ2-7; D ambiguous. V was clipped by 0 bases and J by 10 bases, with 13 bases between them. The CDR3 runs 13 residues. The germline V gene encodes CDR1 LNHNV and CDR2 YYDKDF (reference sequence). The CDR3 nucleotides are TGTGCCACCAGCAGAGATGGTTTAGAGTACCAGTACTTC. Amino acid sequence: CATSRDGLEYQYF.

The chain couples TRBV18 to TRBJ2-1, with TRBD2 identical over 9 bases. This CDR3 has 15 amino acids. V shed 3 bases and J 9 bases; nucleotides not matched to a gene: 9. Germline loops: CDR1 KGHSH, CDR2 LQKENI. CDR3 amino acids: CASSPAGGAVIEQFF. The DNA of the CDR3 is TGTGCCAGCTCACCTGCGGGGGGGGCTGTGATTGAGCAGTTCTTC.

The chain carries TRBV6-5 and TRBJ1-5; no reliable D call. Germline values: CDR1 MNHEY, CDR2 SVGAGI. The CDR3 is 14 residues long. The V and J ends lost 3 bases and 2 bases respectively, with 8 bases between them. DNA for the CDR3: TGTGCCAGCAGTTATGCCGAGGGCAATCAGCCCCAGCATTTT. It codes for CASSYAEGNQPQHF.

This clone was detected only once. This CDR3 is CASSGQINYGYTF. CDR3 DNA sequence: TGTGCCAGCAGTGGACAGATCAACTATGGCTACACCTTC. The gene calls are TRBV6-1 and TRBJ1-2; tentatively, D is TRBD1 (5 bases). Germline V gene sequence: CDR1 MNHNS, CDR2 SASEGT. V was shortened by 4 bases and J by 2 bases, with 8 bases between the two germline ends. This CDR3 contains 13 residues.

The rearrangement links TRBV14 to TRBJ2-3, with D maybe TRBD2 (5 bases). The germline gives CDR1 SGHDN, CDR2 FVKESK. CDR3 length: 15 residues. Trimming removed 4 bases at V and 5 bases at J, with 16 bases between. CDR3 coding DNA: TGTGCCAGCAGCCCCCGACGGGGTGTTGGAGATACGCAGTATTTT. Amino acid sequence: CASSPRRGVGDTQYF.

This chain connects TRBV11-2 to TRBJ2-3; 7 bases are a match to TRBD1. The germline V gene has CDR1 SGHAT and CDR2 FQNNGV. V dropped 1 base and J dropped 3; count of bases not matched to a gene: 4. The CDR3 is 15 residues long. The CDR3 reads CASSLGTGVTDTQYF. The CDR3 bases are TGTGCCAGCAGCTTAGGCACAGGGGTAACAGATACGCAGTATTTT.

This sequence joins TRBV28 and TRBJ2-6, with 9 bases lining up with TRBD1. Per the germline V gene, CDR1 is MDHEN and CDR2 is SYDVKM. This CDR3 comprises 16 residues. Losses at the gene ends were 5 bases for V and 3 bases for J; bases not matched to a gene: 5. The chain's CDR3 is CASSPTGGGGANVLTF. Here the CDR3 DNA reads TGTGCCAGCAGTCCTACAGGGGGCGGTGGGGCCAACGTCCTGACTTTC.

V and J are TRBV6-1 and TRBJ2-5; TRBD2 agrees at 9 bases. The trim removed 4 bases at V and 1 base at J, leaving 4 bases unmatched. Germline CDR1 reads MNHNS; CDR2 reads SASEGT. The CDR3 runs to 15 residues. In nucleotides, the CDR3 is TGTGCCAGCAGTGGCTTAGCGGGGGCCCAAGAGACCCAGTACTTC. Translation gives CASSGLAGAQETQYF.

This clone was detected only a few times. The genes are TRBV9 and TRBJ1-1; D is perhaps TRBD1 (5 bases). Deletions cut 4 bases from V and 6 bases from J, with 13 bases between. This CDR3 is built from 13 residues. Per the germline V gene, CDR1 is SGDLS and CDR2 is YYNGEE. For the CDR3, the DNA is TGTGCCAGCAGCCCCCCGTTGGGGCCTGAAGCTTTCTTT. Translated: CASSPPLGPEAFF.

CDR3 nucleotides: TGCAGCGGTGCAGGGGGCAATGAGCAGTTCTTC. Its protein product is CSGAGGNEQFF. This chain links TRBV29-1 with TRBJ2-1; 7 bases align to TRBD1. With V trimmed by 7 bases and J by 6 bases, 3 bases remained unmatched. Germline V gene sequence: CDR1 SQVTM, CDR2 ANQGSEA. CDR3 length equals 11 residues.

The chain joins TRBV15 to TRBJ1-5, with a weak D call TRBD1 (5 bases). This CDR3 contains 17 residues. Trimming left V 1 base short and J 3 bases short, with 16 bases between. From germline, CDR1 is LNHNV and CDR2 YYDKDF (reference sequence). The CDR3 DNA sequence: TGTGCCACCAGCAGAGGGTCAGGGTTGACTCCCAATCAGCCCCAGCATTTT. Translated: CATSRGSGLTPNQPQHF.

The rearrangement uses TRBV27 and TRBJ1-1; TRBD1 agrees at 8 bases. Germline trimming cut 6 bases from V and 1 base from J; bases unmatched to any gene: 4. The CDR3 contains 14 residues. Looked up from germline, CDR1 is MNHEY and CDR2 is SMNVEV (reference sequence). In DNA form, the CDR3 reads TGTGCCAGCAGCTCGACAGGGGCGAACACTGAAGCTTTCTTT. Its translation is CASSSTGANTEAFF.